These 3 T cell receptor beta chains were sequenced from one sample in a study of blood T cell repertoires in COVID-19 (dated by TCRdb to 2018 to 2020). The library was prepared using the immunoSEQ multiplex PCR assay. TCRdb stores this immuneACCESS table with in-frame sequences only. Part of the clones is absent; in the studies checked, under half of the shortfall reflects unresolved V genes, and no reason is known for the rest. The sample has 85,000 to 120,000 clones on record, 70% to 90% of them singletons. The ten largest clones add up to approximately 2.9% of the sample. The sequenced sample consisted of peripheral blood. Source of these receptors: a man in his fifties with active or convalescent COVID-19.

This sequence joins TRBV5-6 and TRBJ2-2; TRBD2 matches 7 bases. CDR1 and CDR2 (germline): SGHDT, YYEEEE. V gave up 4 bases and J gave up 3 bases; unmatched junction bases: 6. The CDR3 loop spans 15 amino acids. For the CDR3, the DNA is TGTGCCAGCAGCGTCCTGGGGGGGGACACCGGGGAGCTGTTTTTT. Its protein is CASSVLGGDTGELFF.

The chain couples TRBV7-9 to TRBJ1-1; 8 nucleotides match TRBD1. Germline V gives CDR1 SEHNR, CDR2 FQNEAQ (reference sequence). With V trimmed by 4 bases and J by 5 bases, 12 bases remained unmatched. The CDR3 length is 16 residues. CDR3 region: CASSSLQGAPGTEAFF. The CDR3 DNA reads TGTGCCAGCAGCTCCCTCCAGGGGGCGCCGGGTACTGAAGCTTTCTTT. Variable domain in full (rest from reference TRBV7-9 and TRBJ1-1): DTGVSQNPRHKITKRGQNVTFRCDPISEHNRLYWYRQTLGQGPEFLTYFQNEAQLEKSRLLSDRFSAERPKGSFSTLEIQRTEQGDSAMYLCASSSLQGAPGTEAFFGQGTRLTVV.

The genes are TRBV28 and TRBJ1-1; D is perhaps TRBD1 (5 bases). Trimming took off 7 bases at V and 9 bases at J, with 12 bases between the two ends. Per the germline V gene, CDR1 is MDHEN and CDR2 is SYDVKM. The CDR3 consists of 11 residues. The CDR3: CASKQALKAFF. DNA for the CDR3: TGTGCCAGCAAACAGGCGCTGAAAGCTTTCTTT.